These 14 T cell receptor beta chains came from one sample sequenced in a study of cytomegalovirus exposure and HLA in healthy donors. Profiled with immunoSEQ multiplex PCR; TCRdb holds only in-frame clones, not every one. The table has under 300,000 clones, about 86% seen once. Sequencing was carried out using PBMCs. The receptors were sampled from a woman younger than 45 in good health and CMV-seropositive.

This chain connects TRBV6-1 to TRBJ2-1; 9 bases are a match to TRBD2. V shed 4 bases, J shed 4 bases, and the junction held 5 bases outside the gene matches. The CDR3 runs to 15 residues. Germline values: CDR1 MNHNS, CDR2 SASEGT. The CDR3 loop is CASSVVSGGYNEQFF. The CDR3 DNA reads TGTGCCAGCAGTGTCGTTAGCGGGGGTTACAATGAGCAGTTCTTC.

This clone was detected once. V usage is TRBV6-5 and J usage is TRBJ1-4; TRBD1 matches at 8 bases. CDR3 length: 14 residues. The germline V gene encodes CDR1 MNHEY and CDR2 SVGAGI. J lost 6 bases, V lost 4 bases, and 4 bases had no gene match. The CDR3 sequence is CASSSGGQDEKLFF. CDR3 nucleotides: TGTGCCAGCAGTTCCGGGGGACAGGATGAAAAACTGTTTTTT.

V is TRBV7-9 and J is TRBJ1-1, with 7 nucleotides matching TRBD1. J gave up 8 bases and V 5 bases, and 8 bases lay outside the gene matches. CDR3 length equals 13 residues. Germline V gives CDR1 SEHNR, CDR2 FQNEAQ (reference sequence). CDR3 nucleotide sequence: TGTGCCAGCAGCCTAGGAGGGACAGACGAAGCTTTCTTT. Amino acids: CASSLGGTDEAFF.

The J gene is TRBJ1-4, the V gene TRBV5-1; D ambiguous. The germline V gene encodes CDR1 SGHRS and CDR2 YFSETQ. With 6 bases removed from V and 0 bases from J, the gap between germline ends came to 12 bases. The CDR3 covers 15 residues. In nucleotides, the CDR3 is TGCGCCAGCATCTATCCGCGTGCAACTAATGAAAAACTGTTTTTT. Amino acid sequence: CASIYPRATNEKLFF.

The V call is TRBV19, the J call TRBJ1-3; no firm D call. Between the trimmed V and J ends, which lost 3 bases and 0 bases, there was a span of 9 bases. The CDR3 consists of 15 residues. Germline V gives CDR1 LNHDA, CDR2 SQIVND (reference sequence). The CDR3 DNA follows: TGTGCCAGTAGTATTGGGCAGCCCTCTGGAAACACCATATATTTT. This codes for CASSIGQPSGNTIYF.

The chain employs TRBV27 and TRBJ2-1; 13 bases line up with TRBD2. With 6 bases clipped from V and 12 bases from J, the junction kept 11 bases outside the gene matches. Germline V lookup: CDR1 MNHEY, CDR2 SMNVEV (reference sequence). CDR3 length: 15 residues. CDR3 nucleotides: TGTGCCAGCAGCCCCACTAGCGGGAGGGCCAGGGGGCAGTTCTTC. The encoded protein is CASSPTSGRARGQFF.

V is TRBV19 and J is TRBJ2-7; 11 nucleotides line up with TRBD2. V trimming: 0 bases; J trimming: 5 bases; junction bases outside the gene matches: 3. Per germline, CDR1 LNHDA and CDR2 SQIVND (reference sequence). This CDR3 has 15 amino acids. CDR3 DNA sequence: TGTGCCAGTAGTATAGATCCTAGCGGGAGGAACGAGCAGTACTTC. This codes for CASSIDPSGRNEQYF.

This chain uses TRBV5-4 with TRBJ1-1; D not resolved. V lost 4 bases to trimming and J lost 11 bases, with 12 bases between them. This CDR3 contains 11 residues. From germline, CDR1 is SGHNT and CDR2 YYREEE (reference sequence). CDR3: CASSQMGRAFF. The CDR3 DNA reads TGTGCCAGCAGCCAGATGGGCAGGGCTTTCTTT.

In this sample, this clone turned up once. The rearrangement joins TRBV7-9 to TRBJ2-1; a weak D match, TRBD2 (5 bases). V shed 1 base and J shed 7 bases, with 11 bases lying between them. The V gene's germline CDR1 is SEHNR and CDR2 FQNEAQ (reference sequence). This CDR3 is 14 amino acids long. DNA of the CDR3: TGTGCCAGCAGCTTAGTTGGTCTAGCAAATGAGCAGTTCTTC. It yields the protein CASSLVGLANEQFF.

The CDR3 here is CASSLGQGSYEQYF. The CDR3, as DNA: TGCGCCAGCAGCCTAGGACAGGGGTCCTACGAGCAGTACTTC. The J gene is TRBJ2-7, the V gene TRBV5-1; TRBD1 matches at 9 bases. The CDR3 contains 14 residues. Trimming at V came to 4 bases and at J to 1 base, leaving 3 bases not matched to a gene. Germline V gives CDR1 SGHRS, CDR2 YFSETQ.

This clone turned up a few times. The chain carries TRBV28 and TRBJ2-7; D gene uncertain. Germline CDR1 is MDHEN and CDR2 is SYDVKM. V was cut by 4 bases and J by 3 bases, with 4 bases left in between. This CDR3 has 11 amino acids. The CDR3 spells CASSSRYEQYF. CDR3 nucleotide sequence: TGTGCCAGCAGTTCCCGCTACGAGCAGTACTTC.

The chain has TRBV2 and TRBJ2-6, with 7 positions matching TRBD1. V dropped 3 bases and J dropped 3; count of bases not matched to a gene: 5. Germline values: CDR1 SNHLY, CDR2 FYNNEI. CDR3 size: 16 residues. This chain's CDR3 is CASSDRGIDGANVLTF. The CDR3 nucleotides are TGTGCCAGCAGTGACAGGGGGATAGATGGGGCCAACGTCCTGACTTTC.

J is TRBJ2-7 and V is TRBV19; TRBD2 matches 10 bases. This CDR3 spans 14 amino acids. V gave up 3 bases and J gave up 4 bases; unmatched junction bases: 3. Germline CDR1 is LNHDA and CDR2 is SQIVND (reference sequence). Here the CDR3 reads CASSMGLARYEQYF. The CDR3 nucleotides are TGTGCCAGTAGTATGGGACTAGCGCGTTACGAGCAGTACTTC.

The CDR3 here is CASSAGTRYEQYF. The CDR3 nucleotides are TGTGCCAGCAGCGCCGGGACTCGCTACGAGCAGTACTTC. The chain recombines TRBV5-4 with TRBJ2-7; D might be TRBD2 (6 bases). This CDR3 contains 13 residues. V lost 4 bases and J lost 3, with 11 bases in between. CDR1 is SGHNT, CDR2 YYREEE, per germline (reference sequence).